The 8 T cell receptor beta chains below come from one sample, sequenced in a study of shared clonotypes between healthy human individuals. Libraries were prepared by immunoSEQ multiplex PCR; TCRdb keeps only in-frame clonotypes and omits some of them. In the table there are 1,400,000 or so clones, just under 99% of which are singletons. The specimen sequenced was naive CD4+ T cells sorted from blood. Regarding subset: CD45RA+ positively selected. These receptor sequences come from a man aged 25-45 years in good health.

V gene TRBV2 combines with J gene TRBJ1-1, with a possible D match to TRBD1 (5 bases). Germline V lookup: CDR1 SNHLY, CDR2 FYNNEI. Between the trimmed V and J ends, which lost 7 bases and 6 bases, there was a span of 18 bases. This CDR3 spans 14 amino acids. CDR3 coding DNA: TGTGCCAGCACCCCCGTTGGGGGAAGAGCTGAAGCTTTCTTT. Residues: CASTPVGGRAEAFF.

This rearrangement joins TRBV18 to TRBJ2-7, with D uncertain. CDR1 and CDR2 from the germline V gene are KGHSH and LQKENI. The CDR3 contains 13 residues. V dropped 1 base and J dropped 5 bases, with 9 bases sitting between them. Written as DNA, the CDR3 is TGTGCCAGCTCACCACTCGCTCTGGACGAGCAGTACTTC. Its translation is CASSPLALDEQYF.

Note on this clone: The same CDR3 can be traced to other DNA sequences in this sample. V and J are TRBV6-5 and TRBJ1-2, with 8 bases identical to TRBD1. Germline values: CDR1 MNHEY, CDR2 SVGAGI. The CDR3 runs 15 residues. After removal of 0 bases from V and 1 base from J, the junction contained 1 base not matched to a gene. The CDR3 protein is CASSYSDRVNYGYTF. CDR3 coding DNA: TGTGCCAGCAGTTACTCGGACAGGGTTAACTATGGCTACACCTTC.

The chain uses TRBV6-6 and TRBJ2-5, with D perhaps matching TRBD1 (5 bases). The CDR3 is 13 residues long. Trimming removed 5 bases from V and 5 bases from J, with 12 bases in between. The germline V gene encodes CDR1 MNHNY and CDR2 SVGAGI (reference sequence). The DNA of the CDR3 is TGTGCCAGCAGTATCAGGGTTGCCGAGACCCAGTACTTC. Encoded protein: CASSIRVAETQYF.

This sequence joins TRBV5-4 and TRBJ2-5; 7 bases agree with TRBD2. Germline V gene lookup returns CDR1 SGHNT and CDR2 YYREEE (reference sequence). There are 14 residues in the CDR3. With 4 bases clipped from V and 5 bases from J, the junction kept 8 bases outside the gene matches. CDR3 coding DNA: TGTGCCAGCAGCCCGAAGGGGACTAAGGAGACCCAGTACTTC. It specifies CASSPKGTKETQYF.

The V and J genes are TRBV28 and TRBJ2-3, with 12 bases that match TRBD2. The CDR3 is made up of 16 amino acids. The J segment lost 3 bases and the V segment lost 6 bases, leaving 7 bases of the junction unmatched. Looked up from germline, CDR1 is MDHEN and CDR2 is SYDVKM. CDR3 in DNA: TGTGCCAGCAGGAACACCGGACTAGCGGGAACAGATACGCAGTATTTT. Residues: CASRNTGLAGTDTQYF.

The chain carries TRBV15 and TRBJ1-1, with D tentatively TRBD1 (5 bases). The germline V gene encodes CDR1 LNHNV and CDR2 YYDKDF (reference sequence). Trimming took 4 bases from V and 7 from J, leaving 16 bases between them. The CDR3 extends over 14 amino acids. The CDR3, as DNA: TGTGCCACCAGCATCCGGTCGGGGGGGGATGAAGCTTTCTTT. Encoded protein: CATSIRSGGDEAFF. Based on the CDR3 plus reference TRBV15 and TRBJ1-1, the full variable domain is DAMVIQNPRYQVTQFGKPVTLSCSQTLNHNVMYWYQQKSSQAPKLLFHYYDKDFNNEADTPDNFQSRRPNTSFCFLDIRSPGLGDTAMYLCATSIRSGGDEAFFGQGTRLTVV.

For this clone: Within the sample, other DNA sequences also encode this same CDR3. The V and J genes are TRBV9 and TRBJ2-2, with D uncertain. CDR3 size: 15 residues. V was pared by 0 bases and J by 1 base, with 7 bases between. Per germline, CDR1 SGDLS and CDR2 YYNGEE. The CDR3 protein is CASSVATGNTGELFF. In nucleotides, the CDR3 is TGTGCCAGCAGCGTAGCTACCGGGAACACCGGGGAGCTGTTTTTT.